This entry lists 15 T cell receptor beta chains sequenced from one sample in a study of cytotoxic CD8 clonotypes in ibrutinib-treated CLL. Only in-frame clones appear in the TCRdb table, and some are missing; sequencing was by immunoSEQ multiplex PCR. The sample lists around 250,000 clones; less than 75% were seen once. Sequences were derived from PBMCs, sampled after 24 months of ibrutinib treatment. The receptor set was obtained from a human donor with chronic lymphocytic leukemia.

V usage is TRBV30 and J usage is TRBJ1-5; 9 nucleotides match TRBD1. Germline trimming cut 4 bases from V and 5 bases from J; bases unmatched to any gene: 6. CDR1 and CDR2 (germline): GTSNPN, SVGIG (reference sequence). This CDR3 has 14 amino acids. The CDR3 loop is CAWNGQGSYQPQHF. For the CDR3, the DNA is TGTGCCTGGAACGGACAGGGGTCCTATCAGCCCCAGCATTTT. Combining the CDR3 with reference TRBV30 and TRBJ1-5 gives the whole variable domain SQTIHQWPATLVQPVGSPLSLECTVEGTSNPNLYWYRQAAGRGLQLLFYSVGIGQISSEVPQNLSASRPQDRQFILSSKKLLLSDSGFYLCAWNGQGSYQPQHFGDGTRLSIL.

The chain has TRBV19 and TRBJ1-2; D is possibly TRBD1 (5 bases). Per germline, CDR1 LNHDA and CDR2 SQIVND (reference sequence). CDR3 length: 13 residues. V shed 8 bases and J shed 4 bases, with 14 bases lying between them. The CDR3 sequence is CASSPGETYGYTF. The CDR3 nucleotides are TGTGCCAGTTCTCCGGGGGAGACCTATGGCTACACCTTC.

The rearrangement links TRBV6-6 to TRBJ1-5; maybe TRBD1 (5 bases). Trimming cost V 11 bases and J 2 bases, with 19 bases left between them. This CDR3 spans 15 amino acids. Per the germline V gene, CDR1 is MNHNY and CDR2 is SVGAGI (reference sequence). The CDR3 here is CAATNGGWGNQPQHF. Written as DNA, the CDR3 is TGTGCCGCCACTAACGGGGGTTGGGGCAATCAGCCCCAGCATTTT.

The genes are TRBV4-2 and TRBJ2-5, with D tentatively TRBD2 (6 bases). The length of the CDR3 is 15 residues. CDR1 and CDR2 from the germline V gene are LGHNA and YNFKEQ. Trimming removed 1 base at V and 5 bases at J, with 14 bases between. As DNA, the CDR3 is TGTGCCAGCAGCCAAGTCGCGGGACCTAGGGAGACCCAGTACTTC. Encoded protein: CASSQVAGPRETQYF.

This sequence joins TRBV4-1 and TRBJ2-7; D uncertain. Germline V CDR1 and CDR2: MGHRA, YSYEKL. V was pared by 0 bases and J by 2 bases, with 17 bases between. The CDR3 contains 17 residues. The CDR3, as DNA: TGCGCCAGCAGCCAAGATGCAGACCCCATGTCCCCCTACGAGCAGTACTTC. Amino acids: CASSQDADPMSPYEQYF.

This clone was found a few times. The chain uses TRBV5-1 and TRBJ1-2; 7 bases map to TRBD1. The CDR3 runs to 16 residues. Germline V CDR1 and CDR2: SGHRS, YFSETQ. With V trimmed by 1 base and J by 4 bases, 10 bases remained unmatched. Here the CDR3 reads CASSLTTTGRVYGYTF. CDR3 nucleotide sequence: TGCGCCAGCAGCTTGACCACGACAGGGCGGGTCTATGGCTACACCTTC.

The chain has TRBV9 and TRBJ1-2; D is possibly TRBD1 (5 bases). The CDR3 consists of 15 residues. The V gene lost 0 bases and the J gene lost 1 base, with 10 bases spanning the gap. The germline gives CDR1 SGDLS, CDR2 YYNGEE. The CDR3 loop is CASSVGGRVNYGYTF. The DNA of the CDR3 is TGTGCCAGCAGCGTAGGGGGGAGGGTTAACTATGGCTACACCTTC.

This clone turned up a few times. V gene TRBV5-1 combines with J gene TRBJ2-5; maybe TRBD1 (6 bases). From germline, CDR1 is SGHRS and CDR2 YFSETQ. The CDR3 runs 14 residues. Trimming left V 3 bases short and J 1 base short, with 10 bases between. The CDR3 loop is CASSSGQPQETQYF. The DNA of the CDR3 is TGCGCCAGCAGCTCCGGACAGCCCCAAGAGACCCAGTACTTC.

This chain links TRBV6-4 with TRBJ2-2; possibly TRBD1 for D (6 bases). Trimming pared 4 bases from V and 2 bases from J, leaving 14 bases between. The CDR3 spans 16 residues. CDR1 MRHNA and CDR2 SNTAGT come from the germline V gene. In DNA, the CDR3 is TGTGCCAGCAGTGCGGACAGCTTGGGAAACACCGGGGAGCTGTTTTTT. It is translated as CASSADSLGNTGELFF.

A few counts support this clone. The chain uses TRBV6-1 and TRBJ2-7; tentative D call: TRBD2 (5 bases). Trimming cost V 1 base and J 2 bases, with 9 bases left between them. The CDR3 is 14 residues long. Germline V CDR1 and CDR2: MNHNS, SASEGT. The CDR3, as DNA: TGTGCCAGCAGTGAAGGACTACCCACCTACGAGCAGTACTTC. This codes for CASSEGLPTYEQYF.

This clone has a handful of counts. The J gene is TRBJ2-3, the V gene TRBV5-1; 9 nucleotides line up with TRBD1. The CDR3 is 15 amino acids. The germline V gene encodes CDR1 SGHRS and CDR2 YFSETQ. Germline trimming cut 3 bases from V and 3 bases from J; bases unmatched to any gene: 5. The CDR3 nucleotides are TGCGCCAGCAGCTCACAGGGGGCGAGGACAGATACGCAGTATTTT. Translating gives CASSSQGARTDTQYF.

The chain carries TRBV29-1 and TRBJ1-1; D is possibly TRBD1 (5 bases). CDR1 is SQVTM and CDR2 is ANQGSEA in the germline V gene. The CDR3 length is 12 residues. The ends were cut back, 7 bases at V and 6 bases at J, with 15 bases in the middle. The CDR3 spells CSAGTLGPEAFF. The CDR3 bases are TGCAGCGCAGGGACCCTGGGACCTGAAGCTTTCTTT.

The V and J genes are TRBV9 and TRBJ1-2; 7 positions agree with TRBD1. J lost 2 bases, V lost 3 bases, and 7 bases had no gene match. The CDR3 is made up of 15 amino acids. Germline lookup yields CDR1 SGDLS and CDR2 YYNGEE. CDR3 protein: CASSAEGQRNYGYTF. The CDR3 nucleotides are TGTGCCAGCAGCGCCGAGGGACAGAGAAACTATGGCTACACCTTC.

The chain uses TRBV9 and TRBJ1-4; 8 bases map to TRBD1. In germline, CDR1 is SGDLS, CDR2 YYNGEE. CDR3 size: 14 residues. The trim removed 1 base at V and 5 bases at J, leaving 1 base unmatched. The CDR3 DNA reads TGTGCCAGCAGCGTAAACAGGGGGAATGAAAAACTGTTTTTT. The encoded protein is CASSVNRGNEKLFF.

This clone was counted once. This chain joins TRBV4-1 and TRBJ1-1; D gene uncertain. Germline CDR1 reads MGHRA; CDR2 reads YSYEKL. This CDR3 has 13 residues. Trimming removed 0 bases from V and 0 bases from J, with 2 bases in between. The CDR3 loop reads CASSQDMNTEAFF. DNA of the CDR3: TGCGCCAGCAGCCAAGACATGAACACTGAAGCTTTCTTT.